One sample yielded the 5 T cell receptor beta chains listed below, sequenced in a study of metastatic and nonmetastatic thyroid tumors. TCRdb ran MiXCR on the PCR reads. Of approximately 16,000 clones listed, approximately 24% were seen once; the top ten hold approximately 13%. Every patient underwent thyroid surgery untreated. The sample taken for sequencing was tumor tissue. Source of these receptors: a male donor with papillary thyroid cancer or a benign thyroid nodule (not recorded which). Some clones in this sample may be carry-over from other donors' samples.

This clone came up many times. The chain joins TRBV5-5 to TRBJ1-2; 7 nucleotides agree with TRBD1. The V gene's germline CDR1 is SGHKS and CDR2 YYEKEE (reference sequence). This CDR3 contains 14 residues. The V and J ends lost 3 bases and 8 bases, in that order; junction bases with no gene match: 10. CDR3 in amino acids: CASSYLNTGEGYTF. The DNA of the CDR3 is TGTGCCAGCAGCTACCTAAATACAGGGGAGGGCTACACCTTC. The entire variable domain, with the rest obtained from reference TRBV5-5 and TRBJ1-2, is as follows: DAGVTQSPTHLIKTRGQQVTLRCSPISGHKSVSWYQQVLGQGPQFIFQYYEKEERGRGNFPDRFSARQFPNYSSELNVNALLLGDSALYLCASSYLNTGEGYTFGSGTRLTVV.

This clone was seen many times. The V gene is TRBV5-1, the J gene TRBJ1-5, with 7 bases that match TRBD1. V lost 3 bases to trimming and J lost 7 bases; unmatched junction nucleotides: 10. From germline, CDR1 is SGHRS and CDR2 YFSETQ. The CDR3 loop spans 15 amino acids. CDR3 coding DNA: TGCGCCAGCAGCTCCTCAGGGGGTTGGGGGCAGCCCCAGCATTTT. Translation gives CASSSSGGWGQPQHF.

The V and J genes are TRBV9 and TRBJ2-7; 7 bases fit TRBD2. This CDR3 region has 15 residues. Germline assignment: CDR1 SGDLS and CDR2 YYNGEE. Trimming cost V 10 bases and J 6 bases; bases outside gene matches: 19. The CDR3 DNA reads TGTGCCGGCATCCCAGAAGCTGGGAGGGTCGGCGAGCAGTACTTC. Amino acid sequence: CAGIPEAGRVGEQYF.

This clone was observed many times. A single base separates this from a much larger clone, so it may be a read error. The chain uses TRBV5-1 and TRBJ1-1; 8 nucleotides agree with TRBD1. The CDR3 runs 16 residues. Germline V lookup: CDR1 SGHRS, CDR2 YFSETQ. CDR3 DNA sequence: TGCGCCAGCAGCTTGGTGGTACAGGGGGTGAGGACTGAAGCTTCCTTT. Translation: CASSLVVQGVRTEASF.

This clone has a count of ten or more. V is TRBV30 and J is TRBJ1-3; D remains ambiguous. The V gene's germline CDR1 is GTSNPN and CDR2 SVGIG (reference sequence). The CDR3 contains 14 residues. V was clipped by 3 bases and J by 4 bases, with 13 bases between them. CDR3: CAWRPDFGGNTIYF. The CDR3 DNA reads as TGTGCCTGGAGACCCGACTTCGGGGGAAACACCATATATTTT.